This is a list of T cell receptor beta chains from one sample in a study of blood T cell repertoires in COVID-19. Some clones are missing from TCRdb's copy, which holds only in-frame ones; the method was immunoSEQ multiplex PCR. The sample has 200,000 to 300,000 clones, 81% seen once. The sequenced material came from peripheral blood. The receptors come from a woman of 80 years or more with COVID-19, enrolled during active disease. Each CDR3 is given without its conserved first and last residue.

v_gene: TRBV7-8; j_gene: TRBJ1-1; len: 13; CDR3aa: ASSLDRRPRTEAF
v_gene: TRBV7-3; j_gene: TRBJ2-3; len: 14; CDR3aa: ASSLFGGRGSDTQY
v_gene: TRBV28; j_gene: TRBJ2-3; len: 13; CDR3aa: ASSPARRGEDTQY
v_gene: TRBV19; j_gene: TRBJ1-1; len: 13; CDR3aa: ASSPRQGRNTEAF
v_gene: TRBV19; j_gene: TRBJ1-5; len: 13; CDR3aa: ASSIGGGYGQPQH
v_gene: TRBV11-2; j_gene: TRBJ2-1; len: 13; CDR3aa: ASSSWEGTYNEQF
v_gene: TRBV6-5; j_gene: TRBJ1-4; len: 11; CDR3aa: ASSRTLNEKLF
v_gene: TRBV9; j_gene: TRBJ1-4; len: 12; CDR3aa: ASSAGLTNEKLF
v_gene: TRBV24-1; j_gene: TRBJ2-2; len: 11; CDR3aa: AIQESYTGELF
v_gene: TRBV24-1; j_gene: TRBJ1-4; len: 14; CDR3aa: AEFRGGSGCKEKLF
v_gene: TRBV10-1; j_gene: TRBJ2-2; len: 14; CDR3aa: ASSDVGLAGVGELF
v_gene: TRBV9; j_gene: TRBJ1-1; len: 15; CDR3aa: ASSSGTGGLGNTEAF
v_gene: TRBV5-4; j_gene: TRBJ1-4; len: 12; CDR3aa: ASSTVGANEKLF
v_gene: TRBV6-6; j_gene: TRBJ1-5; len: 11; CDR3aa: ASSRQSNQPQH
v_gene: TRBV11-2; j_gene: TRBJ2-1; len: 13; CDR3aa: ASSLDGRTHNEQF
v_gene: TRBV27; j_gene: TRBJ1-5; len: 13; CDR3aa: ASSGQVISNQPQH
v_gene: TRBV2; j_gene: TRBJ1-1; len: 11; CDR3aa: ASSEAGVTEAF
v_gene: TRBV6-5; j_gene: TRBJ1-4; len: 12; CDR3aa: ASSTQGRDEKLF
v_gene: TRBV6-5; j_gene: TRBJ1-5; len: 13; CDR3aa: ASSYSWQGNQPQH
v_gene: TRBV6-5; j_gene: TRBJ2-3; len: 13; CDR3aa: ASSQLGSSTDTQY
v_gene: TRBV14; j_gene: TRBJ2-2; len: 17; CDR3aa: ASSQGVRAGGANTGELF
v_gene: TRBV6-5; j_gene: TRBJ1-1; len: 12; CDR3aa: ASSYSTRATEAF
v_gene: TRBV27; j_gene: TRBJ1-4; len: 15; CDR3aa: ASSLSAPGATNEKLF
v_gene: TRBV19; j_gene: TRBJ1-4; len: 11; CDR3aa: ASKGAKNEKLF
v_gene: TRBV18; j_gene: TRBJ2-7; len: 13; CDR3aa: ASSLPGQGNYEQY
v_gene: TRBV6-1; j_gene: TRBJ2-1; len: 13; CDR3aa: ASSERTASYNEQF
v_gene: TRBV12-3/TRBV12-4; j_gene: TRBJ1-4; len: 9; CDR3aa: ASSFREKLF
v_gene: TRBV6-6; j_gene: TRBJ2-7; len: 13; CDR3aa: ASSYNPGYSYEQY
v_gene: TRBV24-1; j_gene: TRBJ2-5; len: 13; CDR3aa: ATSDPSGTGETQY
v_gene: TRBV28; j_gene: TRBJ2-7; len: 13; CDR3aa: ASSPAAGVGYEQY
v_gene: TRBV15; j_gene: TRBJ1-1; len: 14; CDR3aa: ATSRGRGSLNTEAF
v_gene: TRBV27; j_gene: TRBJ2-2; len: 14; CDR3aa: ASSPLVSSGGGELF
v_gene: TRBV11-2; j_gene: TRBJ2-7; len: 13; CDR3aa: ASSISGTGTYEQY
v_gene: TRBV29-1; j_gene: TRBJ2-2; len: 12; CDR3aa: SVDVTGNTGELF
v_gene: TRBV5-4; j_gene: TRBJ2-7; len: 13; CDR3aa: ASSPERASSYEQY
v_gene: TRBV5-8; j_gene: TRBJ2-3; len: 15; CDR3aa: ASSQGRGTALGDTQY
v_gene: TRBV6-5; j_gene: TRBJ2-3; len: 12; CDR3aa: ATSRDSATDTQY
v_gene: TRBV28; j_gene: TRBJ1-2; len: 12; CDR3aa: ASRQTGQVYGYT
v_gene: TRBV9; j_gene: TRBJ2-7; len: 12; CDR3aa: ASSSPGRAYEQY
v_gene: TRBV9; j_gene: TRBJ2-7; len: 13; CDR3aa: ASPLAGRGYCEQY
v_gene: TRBV6-5; j_gene: TRBJ1-1; len: 13; CDR3aa: ASSSYLDRGTEAF
v_gene: TRBV29-1; j_gene: TRBJ2-5; len: 10; CDR3aa: SVGRAQETQY
v_gene: TRBV11-2; j_gene: TRBJ2-2; len: 14; CDR3aa: ASSSGSTRNTGELF
v_gene: TRBV18; j_gene: TRBJ1-3; len: 14; CDR3aa: ASSPPRPSSGNTIY
v_gene: TRBV5-1; j_gene: TRBJ1-6; len: 11; CDR3aa: ASSFWRNSPLH
v_gene: TRBV3-1/TRBV3-2; j_gene: TRBJ2-5; len: 13; CDR3aa: APPGGAGVQETQY
v_gene: TRBV6-5; j_gene: TRBJ1-1; len: 13; CDR3aa: ASSYGRTGGFEAF
v_gene: TRBV7-2; j_gene: TRBJ1-5; len: 14; CDR3aa: ASSPYGGGGLKPQH
v_gene: TRBV28; j_gene: TRBJ1-2; len: 12; CDR3aa: ASSLGQGAYGYT
v_gene: TRBV6-5; j_gene: TRBJ1-2; len: 12; CDR3aa: ASSYDRGGQGYT
v_gene: TRBV25-1; j_gene: TRBJ1-4; len: 13; CDR3aa: ASSSSRTGGEKLF
v_gene: TRBV15; j_gene: TRBJ2-7; len: 14; CDR3aa: ATSRSGGTGSYEQY
v_gene: TRBV5-1; j_gene: TRBJ2-2; len: 12; CDR3aa: ATSRTGNTGELF
v_gene: TRBV18; j_gene: TRBJ1-1; len: 10; CDR3aa: ASSPAPPEAF
v_gene: TRBV10-3; j_gene: TRBJ1-1; len: 14; CDR3aa: AISETFPKEDTEAF
v_gene: TRBV30; j_gene: TRBJ2-1; len: 16; CDR3aa: AWSQYLARLAGVGEQF
v_gene: TRBV2; j_gene: TRBJ2-7; len: 10; CDR3aa: ATEVQGPEQY
v_gene: TRBV5-1; j_gene: TRBJ1-1; len: 15; CDR3aa: ASSLGGGYTPAPEAF
v_gene: TRBV3-1/TRBV3-2; j_gene: TRBJ1-2; len: 11; CDR3aa: ASSPTGVGGYT